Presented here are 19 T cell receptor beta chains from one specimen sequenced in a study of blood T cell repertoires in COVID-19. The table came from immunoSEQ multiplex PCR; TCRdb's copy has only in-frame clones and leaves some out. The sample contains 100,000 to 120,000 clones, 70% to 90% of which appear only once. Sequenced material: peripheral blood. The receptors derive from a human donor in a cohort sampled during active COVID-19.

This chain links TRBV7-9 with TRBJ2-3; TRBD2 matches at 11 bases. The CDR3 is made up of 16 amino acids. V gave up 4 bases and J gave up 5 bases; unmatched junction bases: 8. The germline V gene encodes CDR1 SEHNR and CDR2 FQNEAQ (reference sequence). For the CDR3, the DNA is TGTGCCAGCAGCTCCTTGACTAGCGGGGTGAGAGATACGCAGTATTTT. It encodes CASSSLTSGVRDTQYF. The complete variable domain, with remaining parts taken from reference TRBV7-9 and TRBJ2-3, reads DTGVSQNPRHKITKRGQNVTFRCDPISEHNRLYWYRQTLGQGPEFLTYFQNEAQLEKSRLLSDRFSAERPKGSFSTLEIQRTEQGDSAMYLCASSSLTSGVRDTQYFGPGTRLTVL.

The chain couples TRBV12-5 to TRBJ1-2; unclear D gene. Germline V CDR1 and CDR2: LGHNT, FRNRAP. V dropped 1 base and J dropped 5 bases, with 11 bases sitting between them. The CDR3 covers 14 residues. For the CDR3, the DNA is TGTGCTAGTGGTTTGGCCCGACAACCTTATGGCTACACCTTC. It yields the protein CASGLARQPYGYTF.

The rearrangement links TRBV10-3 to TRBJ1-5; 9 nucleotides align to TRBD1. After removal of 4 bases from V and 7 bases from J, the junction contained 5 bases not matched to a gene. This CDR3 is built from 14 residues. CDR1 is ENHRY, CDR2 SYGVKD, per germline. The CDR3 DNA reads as TGTGCCATCAGTGGAGGGACAGGGCTACAGCCCCAGCATTTT. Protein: CAISGGTGLQPQHF.

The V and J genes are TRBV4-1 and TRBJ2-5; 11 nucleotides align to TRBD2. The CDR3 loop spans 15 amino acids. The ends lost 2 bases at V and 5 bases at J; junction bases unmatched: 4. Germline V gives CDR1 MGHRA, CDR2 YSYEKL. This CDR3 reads CASSQLAGGLETQYF. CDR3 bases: TGCGCCAGCAGCCAACTAGCGGGGGGTTTGGAGACCCAGTACTTC.

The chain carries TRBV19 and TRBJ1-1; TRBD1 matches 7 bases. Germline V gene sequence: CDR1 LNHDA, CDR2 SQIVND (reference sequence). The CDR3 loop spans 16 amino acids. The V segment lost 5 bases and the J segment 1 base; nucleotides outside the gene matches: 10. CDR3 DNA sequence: TGTGCCAGTAGTCCCCCCAGGGGGACAGCGAACACTGAAGCTTTCTTT. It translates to CASSPPRGTANTEAFF. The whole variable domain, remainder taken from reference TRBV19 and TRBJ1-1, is DGGITQSPKYLFRKEGQNVTLSCEQNLNHDAMYWYRQDPGQGLRLIYYSQIVNDFQKGDIAEGYSVSREKKESFPLTVTSAQKNPTAFYLCASSPPRGTANTEAFFGQGTRLTVV.

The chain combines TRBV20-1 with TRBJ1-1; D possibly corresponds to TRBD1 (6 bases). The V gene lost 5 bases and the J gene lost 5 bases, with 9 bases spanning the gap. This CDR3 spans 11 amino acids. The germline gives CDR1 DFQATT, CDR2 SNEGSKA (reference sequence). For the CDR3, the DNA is TGCAGTGCTCCAGGGGAGACTGAAGCTTTCTTT. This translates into CSAPGETEAFF.

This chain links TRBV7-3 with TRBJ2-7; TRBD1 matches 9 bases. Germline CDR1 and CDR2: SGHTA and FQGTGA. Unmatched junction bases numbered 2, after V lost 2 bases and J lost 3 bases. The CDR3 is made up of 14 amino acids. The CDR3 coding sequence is TGTGCCAGCAGCTTACAGGGACAGGGCTACGAGCAGTACTTC. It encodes CASSLQGQGYEQYF.

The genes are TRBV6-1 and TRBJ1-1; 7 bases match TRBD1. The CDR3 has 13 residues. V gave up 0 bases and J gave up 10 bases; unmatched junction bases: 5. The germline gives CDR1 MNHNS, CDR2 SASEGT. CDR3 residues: CASSEASRTGAFF. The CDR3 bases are TGTGCCAGCAGTGAAGCGTCTAGGACAGGAGCTTTCTTT.

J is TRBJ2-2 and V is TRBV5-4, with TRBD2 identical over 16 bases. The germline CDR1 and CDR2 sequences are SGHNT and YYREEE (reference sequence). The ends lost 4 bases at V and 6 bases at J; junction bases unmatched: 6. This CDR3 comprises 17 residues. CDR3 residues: CASSAGTSGRAPGELFF. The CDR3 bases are TGTGCCAGCAGCGCCGGGACTAGCGGGAGGGCCCCCGGGGAGCTGTTTTTT.

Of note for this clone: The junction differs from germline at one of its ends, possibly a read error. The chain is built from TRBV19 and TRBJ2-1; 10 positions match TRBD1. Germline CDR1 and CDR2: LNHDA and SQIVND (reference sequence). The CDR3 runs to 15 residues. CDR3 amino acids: CASSIGTGAYNEQFF. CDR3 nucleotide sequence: TGTGCCAGTAGTATCGGGACAGGGGCCTATAATGAGCAGTTCTTC.

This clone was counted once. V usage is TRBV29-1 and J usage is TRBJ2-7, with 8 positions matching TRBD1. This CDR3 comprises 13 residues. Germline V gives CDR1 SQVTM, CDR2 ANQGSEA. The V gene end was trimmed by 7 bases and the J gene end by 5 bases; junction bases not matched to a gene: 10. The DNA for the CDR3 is TGCAGCGGGCGCCAGGGGGCTAAGGACGAGCAGTACTTC. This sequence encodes CSGRQGAKDEQYF.

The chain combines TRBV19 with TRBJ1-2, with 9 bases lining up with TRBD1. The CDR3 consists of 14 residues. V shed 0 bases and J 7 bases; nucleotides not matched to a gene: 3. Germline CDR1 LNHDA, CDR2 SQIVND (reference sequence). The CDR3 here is CASSIDGTGSGYTF. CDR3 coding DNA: TGTGCCAGTAGTATAGACGGGACAGGGAGTGGCTACACCTTC. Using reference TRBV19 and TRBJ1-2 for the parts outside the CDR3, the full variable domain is DGGITQSPKYLFRKEGQNVTLSCEQNLNHDAMYWYRQDPGQGLRLIYYSQIVNDFQKGDIAEGYSVSREKKESFPLTVTSAQKNPTAFYLCASSIDGTGSGYTFGSGTRLTVV.

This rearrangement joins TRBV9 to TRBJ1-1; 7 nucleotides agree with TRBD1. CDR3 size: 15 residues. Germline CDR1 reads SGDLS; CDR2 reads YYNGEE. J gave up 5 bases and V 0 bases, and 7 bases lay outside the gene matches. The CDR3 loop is CASSVERGPWTEAFF. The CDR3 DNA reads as TGTGCCAGCAGCGTAGAGAGGGGGCCGTGGACTGAAGCTTTCTTT.

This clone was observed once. This CDR3 is CASSHGDTGELFF. CDR3 DNA sequence: TGTGCCAGCAGCCACGGGGACACCGGGGAGCTGTTTTTT. This chain joins TRBV3-1 (or the pseudogene TRBV3-2) and TRBJ2-2; tentatively, D is TRBD2 (5 bases). Trimming shortened V by 3 bases and J by 3 bases, and 5 bases separated the two germline ends. The CDR3 spans 13 residues. Germline CDR1 LGHDT, CDR2 YNNKEL (reference sequence).

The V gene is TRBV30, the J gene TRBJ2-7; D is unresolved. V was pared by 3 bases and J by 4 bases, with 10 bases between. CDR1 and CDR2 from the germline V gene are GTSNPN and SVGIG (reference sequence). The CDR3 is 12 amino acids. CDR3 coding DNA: TGTGCCTGGAGCGCCACAGTTTACGAGCAGTACTTC. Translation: CAWSATVYEQYF.

CDR3 bases: TGTGCCATCAGGGGAGGATCAACCTACGAGCAGTACTTC. Its protein product is CAIRGGSTYEQYF. This sequence joins TRBV10-3 and TRBJ2-7; D may be TRBD2 (6 bases). Germline V lookup: CDR1 ENHRY, CDR2 SYGVKD. With 6 bases removed from V and 2 bases from J, the gap between germline ends came to 11 bases. This CDR3 has 13 amino acids.

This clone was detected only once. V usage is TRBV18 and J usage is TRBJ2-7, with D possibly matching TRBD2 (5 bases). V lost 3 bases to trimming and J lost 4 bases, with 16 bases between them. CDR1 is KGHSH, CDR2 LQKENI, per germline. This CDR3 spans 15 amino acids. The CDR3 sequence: CASSPFGETGYEQYF. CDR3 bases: TGTGCCAGCTCACCCTTCGGGGAGACGGGTTACGAGCAGTACTTC.

CDR3: CAISVGTTSGTDTQYF. CDR3 sequence (DNA): TGTGCCATCAGTGTAGGAACGACTAGCGGCACAGATACGCAGTATTTT. The chain carries TRBV10-3 and TRBJ2-3; TRBD2 matches 8 bases. V lost 4 bases and J lost 1; bases outside the gene matches: 7. From germline, CDR1 is ENHRY and CDR2 SYGVKD. This CDR3 is built from 16 residues.

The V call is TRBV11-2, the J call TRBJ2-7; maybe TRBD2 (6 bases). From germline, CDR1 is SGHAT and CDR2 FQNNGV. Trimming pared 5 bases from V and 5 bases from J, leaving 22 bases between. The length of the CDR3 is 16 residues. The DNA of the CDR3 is TGTGCCAGCAGCCCTATGGGGACTGGCAACCGTCACGAGCAGTACTTC. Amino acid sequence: CASSPMGTGNRHEQYF.